Listed below are T cell receptor beta chains from one sample, sequenced in a study of T cells in Graves' hyperthyroidism and ophthalmopathy. TCRdb reprocessed the multiplex PCR reads with MiXCR, giving one entry per CDR3 protein. Among some 180,000 distinct CDR3 sequences, about a sixth were seen once, and the ten largest hold roughly 49%. Sequences were obtained from blood. The receptors come from a woman aged 45 to 65 with Graves' hyperthyroidism. Both conserved end residues are part of each CDR3. The D gene is left open where the match is weak. For some rows the clone size is stated as once, few or many, or as a class when expanded; others skip it.

TRBJ2-3 many TRBV28 TRBD1 TGTGCCAGCAGTACCCGGGACAGGGCGGTAATGGGCCACAATGTAGATACGCAGTATTTT CASSTRDRAVMGHNVDTQYF
TRBJ2-1 - TRBV7-8 - TGTGCCAGCAGCAAACGGGACACGTACAATGAGCAGTTCTTC CASSKRDTYNEQFF
TRBJ2-7 - TRBV19 - TGTGCCAGCCGGGACTGGAGCCACTACGAGCAGTACTTC CASRDWSHYEQYF
TRBJ1-2 many TRBV28 TRBD1 TGTGCCAGCAGTTTACTCATTCTCCGGGACAGGGGATCAGATTGGGACTATGGCTACACCTTC CASSLLILRDRGSDWDYGYTF
TRBJ2-7 many TRBV20-1 TRBD2 TGCAGTGCTAGCAATCAAGGCGATTTTAGTACTAGCGGGAGGCGGGGGGAGCAGTACTTC CSASNQGDFSTSGRRGEQYF
TRBJ1-1 - TRBV7-8 - TGTGCCAGCAGCCAAAGGAGTTCGATGAACACTGAAGCTTTCTTT CASSQRSSMNTEAFF
TRBJ2-7 - TRBV7-3 - TGTGCCAGCAGCCCCGGCGGTGCTAGCAACTACGAGCAGTACTTC CASSPGGASNYEQYF
TRBJ1-6 few TRBV4-1 TRBD1 TGCGCCAGCAGCCAGGGGGGACAGGGGATTTCACCCCTCCACTTT CASSQGGQGISPLHF
TRBJ1-5 many TRBV6-2/TRBV6-3 TRBD1 TGTGCCAGCAAAGGACAGGCTGGAAAGCCCCAGCATTTT CASKGQAGKPQHF
TRBJ1-5 many TRBV29-1 - TGCAGCGTTGTTTGGAGACAGGAGGGATATAGCAATCAGCCCCAGCATTTT CSVVWRQEGYSNQPQHF
TRBJ1-1 many TRBV12-3/TRBV12-4 - TGTGCCAGCAGTTTAGCGGGGAAAACGAACACTGAAGCTTTCTTT CASSLAGKTNTEAFF
TRBJ1-2 - TRBV12-3/TRBV12-4 - TGTGCCAGCAGCCCAAAGGCGAGACAGAACTATGGCTACACCTTC CASSPKARQNYGYTF
TRBJ1-5 many TRBV18 - TGTGCCAGCTCCCTAACGGGGCAGGCAAATCAGCCCCAGCATTTT CASSLTGQANQPQHF
TRBJ1-5 - TRBV6-5 - TGTGCCAGCAGTTATCGCCAGGGGAATCAGCCCCAGCATTTT CASSYRQGNQPQHF
TRBJ2-1 - TRBV11-3 - TGTGCCAGCAGCTTACGCGGCGCTAGCTCCTACAATGAGCAGTTCTTC CASSLRGASSYNEQFF
TRBJ2-1 many TRBV6-1 - TGTGCCAGCAGTGAATGGAGGGGGCGACGAAACAATGAGCAGTTCTTC CASSEWRGRRNNEQFF
TRBJ2-7 many TRBV27 TRBD1 TGTGCCAGCAGTTTAGAGACAGGGTTCTCCTACGAGCAGTACTTC CASSLETGFSYEQYF
TRBJ2-3 - TRBV18 - TGTGCCAGCTCACCACCTGGCGGGGATACGCAGTATTTT CASSPPGGDTQYF
TRBJ2-1 many TRBV6-1 TRBD2 TGTGCCAGCAGTATTAGACTAGCCTCCTACAATGAGCAGTTCTTC CASSIRLASYNEQFF
TRBJ1-1 many TRBV4-2 - TGTGCCAGCAGCCAAGGTCAGGATTTCGGTGAAGCTTTCTTT CASSQGQDFGEAFF
TRBJ1-6 - TRBV2 - TGTGCCAGCAGGGGTTTGGGGACGGTGAATTCACCCCTCCACTTT CASRGLGTVNSPLHF
TRBJ1-1 few TRBV12-3/TRBV12-4 - TGTGCCAGCAGTTTAGATTGGAGTATGAACACTGAAGCTTTCTTT CASSLDWSMNTEAFF
TRBJ1-1 - TRBV7-9 - TGTGCCAGCAGCCCAACCGACAGAGCTGAAGCTTTCTTT CASSPTDRAEAFF
TRBJ2-2 many TRBV7-3 - TGTGCCAGCAGCAAACAGGGAAACACCGGGGAGCTGTTTTTT CASSKQGNTGELFF
TRBJ1-2 few TRBV9 - TGTGCCAGCAGCGTAGGAGGAGGGGGGGCTCAAGATGGCTACACCTTC CASSVGGGGAQDGYTF
TRBJ2-6 few TRBV7-9 - TGTGCCAGCAGCTCTGAACAGGGAGGGTCTGGGGCCAACGTCCTGACTTTC CASSSEQGGSGANVLTF
TRBJ1-1 many TRBV29-1 - TGCAGCGTTGAGGAGCTGGGTAACACTGAAGCTTTCTTT CSVEELGNTEAFF
TRBJ2-1 - TRBV7-3 - TGTGTCAGCAGCTTAGGCGGGGCGAAGGTTGAGCAGTTCTTC CVSSLGGAKVEQFF